Following are 10 T cell receptor beta chains from one sample sequenced in a study of cytomegalovirus exposure and HLA in healthy donors (dated by TCRdb to about 2017). The library was made by the immunoSEQ multiplex PCR assay. For the multiplex PCR, a mixture combining 60 forward primers for TCR Vbeta segments and 13 reverse primers for TCR Jbeta segments was used. TCRdb holds this immuneACCESS table with in-frame rearrangements only. Some clones are missing; in checked studies, unresolved V genes explain under half, and the rest has no known cause. This sample gives 150,000 to 200,000 clones in total; roughly four fifths of them show up just once. The ten largest clones capture over 4% of the sample. Source material: PBMCs. All receptors derive from a man aged 50 to 60 in good health and CMV-seropositive.

In DNA form, the CDR3 reads TGTGCCAGCAGCGTAGCTCGGGATGGAAACATTCAGTACTTC. Protein: CASSVARDGNIQYF. The chain joins TRBV9 to TRBJ2-4; the D gene is possibly TRBD2 (5 bases). The CDR3 has 14 amino acids. CDR1 and CDR2 from the germline V gene are SGDLS and YYNGEE. The V gene lost 0 bases and the J gene lost 6 bases, with 10 bases spanning the gap. Drawing the rest from reference TRBV9 and TRBJ2-4, the complete variable domain is DSGVTQTPKHLITATGQRVTLRCSPRSGDLSVYWYQQSLDQGLQFLIQYYNGEERAKGNILERFSAQQFPDLHSELNLSSLELGDSALYFCASSVARDGNIQYFGAGTRLSVL.

The chain has TRBV5-1 and TRBJ1-1, with 7 bases lining up with TRBD1. V lost 5 bases, J lost 0 bases, and 4 bases stayed unmatched. Germline V gene sequence: CDR1 SGHRS, CDR2 YFSETQ. The CDR3 covers 14 residues. The DNA for the CDR3 is TGCGCCAGCAGTACCGGACAGGTGAACACTGAAGCTTTCTTT. Residues: CASSTGQVNTEAFF.

This chain's CDR3 is CASSYQGGSGEQYF. The CDR3, as DNA: TGTGCCAGCAGCTACCAGGGGGGATCAGGCGAGCAGTACTTC. This rearrangement joins TRBV7-2 to TRBJ2-5; tentatively, D is TRBD1 (7 bases). The J call could be wrong; TRBJ2-7 is a better fit for the DNA end. The CDR3 consists of 14 residues. Germline V gene sequence: CDR1 SGHTA, CDR2 FQGNSA.

The V gene is TRBV6-1, the J gene TRBJ1-1; a weak D match, TRBD1 (6 bases). Trimming shortened V by 6 bases and J by 5 bases, and 7 bases separated the two germline ends. Germline V CDR1 and CDR2: MNHNS, SASEGT. The CDR3 has 11 residues. This chain's CDR3 is CASSQGTEAFF. CDR3 coding DNA: TGTGCCAGCAGCCAGGGGACTGAAGCTTTCTTT.

This chain joins TRBV10-1 and TRBJ2-1; 15 nucleotides align to TRBD2. The CDR3 consists of 16 residues. Trimming removed 3 bases from V and 7 bases from J; junction bases left unmatched: 4. The germline CDR1 and CDR2 sequences are WNHNN and SYGVQD (reference sequence). The CDR3: CASSEGLAGGLNEQFF. The DNA of the CDR3 is TGCGCCAGCAGTGAAGGACTAGCGGGAGGGTTGAATGAGCAGTTCTTC.

The chain combines TRBV6-5 with TRBJ2-5; weak D call: TRBD1 (5 bases). Germline loops: CDR1 MNHEY, CDR2 SVGAGI. The CDR3 runs to 16 residues. The V gene lost 4 bases and the J gene lost 5 bases, with 20 bases spanning the gap. The CDR3 coding sequence is TGTGCCAGCAGTTCGACCCAGGGTATCGGTAGGGAGACCCAGTACTTC. Protein sequence: CASSSTQGIGRETQYF.

This sequence joins TRBV6-5 and TRBJ1-5; tentative D call: TRBD1 (6 bases). Germline values: CDR1 MNHEY, CDR2 SVGAGI. The V end lost 6 bases, the J end lost 4 bases, and 13 bases lay between the germline ends. This CDR3 contains 14 residues. The CDR3 region has the DNA TGTGCCAGCAGATCAGACAGGAGAAATCAGCCCCAGCATTTT. Encoded protein: CASRSDRRNQPQHF.

The chain combines TRBV6-1 with TRBJ1-5, with 7 bases identical to TRBD1. This CDR3 contains 17 residues. V dropped 4 bases and J dropped 5; count of bases not matched to a gene: 14. Per germline, CDR1 MNHNS and CDR2 SASEGT. CDR3 amino acids: CASSGPDRSNYHQPQHF. The CDR3 DNA is TGTGCCAGCAGTGGACCGGACAGGTCCAATTACCATCAGCCCCAGCATTTT.

The chain uses TRBV4-1 and TRBJ1-2, with TRBD1 as a possible D gene (5 bases). V dropped 1 base and J dropped 7 bases, with 16 bases sitting between them. The CDR3 spans 15 residues. Germline loops: CDR1 MGHRA, CDR2 YSYEKL. CDR3 region: CASSQVWGEDFGYTF. Written as DNA, the CDR3 is TGCGCCAGCAGCCAAGTGTGGGGGGAGGATTTTGGCTACACCTTC.

This clone was observed a few times. V and J are TRBV15 and TRBJ1-1; D is perhaps TRBD1 (6 bases). The CDR3 has 12 residues. Germline V gene sequence: CDR1 LNHNV, CDR2 YYDKDF (reference sequence). Trimming shortened V by 4 bases and J by 8 bases, and 11 bases separated the two germline ends. The CDR3 region has the DNA TGTGCCACCAGCACGGCAGGGGACGAAGCTTTCTTT. Its protein is CATSTAGDEAFF.